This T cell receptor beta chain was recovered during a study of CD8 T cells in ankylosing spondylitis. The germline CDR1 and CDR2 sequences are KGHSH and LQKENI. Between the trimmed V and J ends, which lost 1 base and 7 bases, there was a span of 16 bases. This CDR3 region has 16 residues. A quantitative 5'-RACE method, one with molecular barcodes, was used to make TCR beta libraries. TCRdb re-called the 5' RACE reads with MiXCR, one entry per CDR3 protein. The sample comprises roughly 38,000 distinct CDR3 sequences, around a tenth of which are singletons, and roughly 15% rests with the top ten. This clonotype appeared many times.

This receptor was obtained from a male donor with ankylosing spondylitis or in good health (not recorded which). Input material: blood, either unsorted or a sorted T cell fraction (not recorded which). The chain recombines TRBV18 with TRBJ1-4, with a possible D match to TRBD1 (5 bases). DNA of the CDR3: TGTGCCAGCTCACCACGGCGTGGGGGTTTAAGTGAAAAACTGTTTTTT. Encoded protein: CASSPRRGGLSEKLFF.